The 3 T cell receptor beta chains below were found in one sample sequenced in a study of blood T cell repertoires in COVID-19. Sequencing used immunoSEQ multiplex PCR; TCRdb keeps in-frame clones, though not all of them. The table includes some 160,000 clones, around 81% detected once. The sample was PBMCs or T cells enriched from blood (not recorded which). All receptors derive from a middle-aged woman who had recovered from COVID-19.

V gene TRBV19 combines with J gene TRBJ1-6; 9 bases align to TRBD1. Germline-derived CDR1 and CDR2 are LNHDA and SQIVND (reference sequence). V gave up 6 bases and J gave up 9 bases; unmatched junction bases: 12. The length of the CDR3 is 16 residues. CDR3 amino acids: CASRSGTGPIGSPLHF. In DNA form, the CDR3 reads TGTGCCAGTAGGTCCGGGACAGGGCCCATAGGTTCACCCCTCCACTTT.

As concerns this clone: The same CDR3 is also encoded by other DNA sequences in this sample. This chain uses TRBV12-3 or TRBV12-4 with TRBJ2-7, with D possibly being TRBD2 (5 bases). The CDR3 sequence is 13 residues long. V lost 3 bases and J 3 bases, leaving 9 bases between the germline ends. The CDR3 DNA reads TGTGCCAGCAGTTTGGGCCGGGGCTACGAGCAGTACTTC. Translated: CASSLGRGYEQYF.

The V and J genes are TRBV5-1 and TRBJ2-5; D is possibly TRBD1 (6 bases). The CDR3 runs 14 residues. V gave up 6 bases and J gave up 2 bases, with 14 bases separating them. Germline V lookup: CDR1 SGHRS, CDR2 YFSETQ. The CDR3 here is CASTTGQPQETQYF. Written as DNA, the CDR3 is TGCGCCAGCACCACAGGACAGCCACAAGAGACCCAGTACTTC.